This TCR beta chain emerged from a study of T cell responses to AZD1222 COVID-19 vaccine (dated by TCRdb to about 2021). The study in broad terms: A total of under 250 trial participants underwent TCR sequencing, of whom about 210 had received two doses of AZD1222 and approximately 25 had received two doses of the MenACWY control vaccine. Enrollment into the trials was organized by age into subgroups of 18-55, 56-69 and 70-plus years, and those subgroups contained approximately 150, 30 and 60 TCR-sequenced participants, respectively.

Overall results and qualifications from the work: Because no day 14 peak-response samples were available, the repertoires could be characterized only after the peak T cell response. After two AZD1222 doses, both the breadth and the depth of spike-specific TCRs were significantly higher than at day 0 and than in MenACWY recipients. Epitopes outside the regions mutated in the B.1.351 and B.1.1.7 variants were reportedly recognized by nearly half of the unique spike-specific TCRs. Conclusions about previously exposed vaccinees were limited because only 5 or 6 AZD1222 recipients were SARS-CoV-2 seropositive at baseline. In the small 56-69-year group, the increase in depth fell short of significance, most likely because of low power. Vaccine-associated CD4 TCRs spanned the whole spike protein, with dominant responses in regions 160-218 and 743-854. Participants were mostly white British, with more females than males. The authors suggested clonal diversity may have been underestimated.

As to this clone: No antigen is known for it. Base quality data are lacking; no much larger clone is found one base away.

The CDR3 regions of human TCRbeta chains were analyzed by immunosequencing. The study's processing was this. TCRs in the repertoires were matched against a reference library of SARS-CoV-2-specific TCRs that had been generated with the MIRA antigen-specificity platform. Breadth meant the fraction of unique TCRs that were SARS-CoV-2-associated, whereas depth meant the fraction of total T cells that were SARS-CoV-2-associated. Using the MIRA data, every spike-specific TCR was mapped to the spike region that the TCR reacted to and assigned to either a CD4 or a CD8 class. Log10-transformed breadth and depth values were compared by one-way ANOVA with Sidak's multiple comparisons tests. Drawn from immuneACCESS, this table holds only the in-frame rearrangements with V and J called that TCRdb kept. Clones are partly lost; checked studies trace under half to an unresolved V gene and leave the rest unexplained. The D gene and trimming were derived from the DNA, and the V and J assignments and clone size from that table. A total of approximately 80,000 clones appear in this sample, roughly 85% of them only once. Roughly 3.6% of the sample lies in the top ten.

The time point label here, explained by the study, means: about 28 days (+/-7) after the second vaccine dose. AZD1222 recipients given second doses at about 4 weeks or at about 12 weeks were pooled, since spike-specific TCR depth and breadth were not found to differ between the two schedules. Vaccinee samples came from UK trials COV001 and COV002, including a single-blind randomized controlled phase 2/3 trial of AZD1222 (ChAdOx1 nCoV-19) in healthy adults. Trial participant PBMC samples were collected at day 0 and day 28 after the second dose for TCRbeta chain sequencing. The material was peripheral blood, obtained 28 days after the second AZD1222 dose. This sequence originates from an adult who received the AZD1222 COVID-19 vaccine.

The CDR3 protein: CASSLASRSHTGELFF. At the DNA level, the sequence is TGTGCCAGCAGCTTAGCTTCCCGGTCGCACACCGGGGAGCTGTTTTTT. The sequence joins TRBV11-3 to TRBJ2-2, with no confident D gene call. The germline V gene encodes CDR1 SGHNT and CDR2 YENEEA. Including cysteine and phenylalanine, the CDR3 has 16 amino acids. Only CDR3 DNA remains: 48 bases, in frame from the first base. Between the V and J ends, shortened by 1 base and 3 bases respectively, the junction contains 12 bases.